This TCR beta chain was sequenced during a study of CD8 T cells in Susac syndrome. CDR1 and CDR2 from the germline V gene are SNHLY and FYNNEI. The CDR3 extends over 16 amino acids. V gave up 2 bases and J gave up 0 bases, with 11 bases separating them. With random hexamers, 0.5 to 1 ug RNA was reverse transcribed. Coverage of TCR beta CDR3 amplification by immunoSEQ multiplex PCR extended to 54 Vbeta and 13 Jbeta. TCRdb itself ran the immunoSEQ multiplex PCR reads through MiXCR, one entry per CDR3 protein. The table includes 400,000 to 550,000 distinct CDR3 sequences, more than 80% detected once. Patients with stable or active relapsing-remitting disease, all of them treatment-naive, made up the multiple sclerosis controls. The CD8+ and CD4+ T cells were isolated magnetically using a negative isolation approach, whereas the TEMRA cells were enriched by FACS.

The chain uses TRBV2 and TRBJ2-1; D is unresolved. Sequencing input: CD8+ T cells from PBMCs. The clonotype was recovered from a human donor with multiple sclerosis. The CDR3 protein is CASSESWGSSYNEQFF. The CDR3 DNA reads TGTGCCAGCAGTGAATCCTGGGGTAGCTCCTACAATGAGCAGTTCTTC.